Presented here are 13 T cell receptor beta chains from one specimen sequenced in a study of CD8+ T cells in alopecia areata. As to treatment: oral pan-JAK inhibitor, 5-10 mg twice daily. cDNA serving as the sequencing template came from extracted, reverse transcribed RNA. TCRdb keeps only in-frame clones here, not all; method: immunoSEQ multiplex PCR. This sample has 130,000 to 150,000 clones, with roughly four fifths found just once. This sample comprised CD8+ T cells sorted from blood, obtained at week 4, from a patient treated with tofacitinib. These receptors were taken from a human donor with alopecia areata.

V is TRBV19 and J is TRBJ2-7, with a tentative D call TRBD1 (6 bases). CDR1 and CDR2 (germline): LNHDA, SQIVND (reference sequence). With 3 bases removed from V and 5 bases from J, the gap between germline ends came to 11 bases. There are 13 residues in the CDR3. CDR3 coding DNA: TGTGCCAGTAGTATTTCAGGGGTTCACGAGCAGTACTTC. Translating gives CASSISGVHEQYF. The whole variable domain, filled in from reference TRBV19 and TRBJ2-7, reads DGGITQSPKYLFRKEGQNVTLSCEQNLNHDAMYWYRQDPGQGLRLIYYSQIVNDFQKGDIAEGYSVSREKKESFPLTVTSAQKNPTAFYLCASSISGVHEQYFGPGTRLTVT.

The chain uses TRBV7-9 and TRBJ2-5; D not certain. CDR3 size: 13 residues. CDR1 SEHNR and CDR2 FQNEAQ come from the germline V gene (reference sequence). The V end lost 5 bases, the J end lost 5 bases, and 12 bases lay between the germline ends. The CDR3 region is CASSNRWLETQYF. For the CDR3, the DNA is TGTGCCAGCAGCAATCGGTGGTTGGAGACCCAGTACTTC.

The chain employs TRBV4-3 and TRBJ2-5; no reliable D call. CDR3 size: 14 residues. V was clipped by 0 bases and J by 7 bases, with 12 bases between them. Germline lookup yields CDR1 LGHNA and CDR2 YSLEER. CDR3 in amino acids: CASSQDRSSGTQYF. As DNA, the CDR3 is TGCGCCAGCAGCCAAGATCGGTCTTCGGGGACCCAGTACTTC.

This sequence joins TRBV7-9 and TRBJ2-5; 7 bases fit TRBD2. There are 18 residues in the CDR3. V was pared by 4 bases and J by 0 bases, with 14 bases of the junction left unmatched. Germline-derived CDR1 and CDR2 are SEHNR and FQNEAQ (reference sequence). The DNA of the CDR3 is TGTGCCAGCAGCTACCCCCCGGGCGGGGGTCCAGACCAAGAGACCCAGTACTTC. Its translation is CASSYPPGGGPDQETQYF.

The chain joins TRBV7-6 to TRBJ1-1; D possibly corresponds to TRBD1 (5 bases). V was trimmed by 1 base and J by 11 bases, leaving 11 bases between them. CDR3 length: 12 amino acids. The germline V gene has CDR1 SGHVS and CDR2 FNYEAQ. This chain's CDR3 is CASSLGGGEAFF. The CDR3 region has the DNA TGTGCCAGCAGCTTAGGAGGAGGGGAGGCTTTCTTT.

The chain employs TRBV5-1 and TRBJ2-3, with TRBD2 identical over 8 bases. The CDR3 is 15 amino acids. V shed 2 bases, J shed 3 bases, and the junction held 5 bases outside the gene matches. Per the germline V gene, CDR1 is SGHRS and CDR2 is YFSETQ. The CDR3 is CASSFGAGGTDTQYF. The CDR3, as DNA: TGCGCCAGCAGCTTTGGCGCGGGGGGAACAGATACGCAGTATTTT.

The chain employs TRBV7-9 and TRBJ1-3, with D unclear. V was pared by 7 bases and J by 0 bases, with 13 bases between. CDR3 length: 15 residues. CDR1 and CDR2 (germline): SEHNR, FQNEAQ (reference sequence). The CDR3 loop reads CASNRGTSSGNTIYF. As DNA, the CDR3 is TGTGCCAGCAATCGAGGAACAAGCTCTGGAAACACCATATATTTT.

The chain is built from TRBV30 and TRBJ1-1; D remains unclear. Germline lookup yields CDR1 GTSNPN and CDR2 SVGIG (reference sequence). This CDR3 comprises 13 residues. Trimming removed 1 base at V and 5 bases at J, with 11 bases between. The chain's CDR3 is CAWSDLGWTEAFF. The CDR3 bases are TGTGCCTGGAGTGACTTAGGGTGGACTGAAGCTTTCTTT.

This clone has a single count. This chain joins TRBV27 and TRBJ2-1; D gene uncertain. The germline gives CDR1 MNHEY, CDR2 SMNVEV (reference sequence). Between the trimmed V and J ends, which lost 0 bases and 6 bases, there was a span of 12 bases. CDR3 size: 15 residues. CDR3 sequence reads: CASSLSPDPGNEQFF. The CDR3 nucleotides are TGTGCCAGCAGTTTATCTCCGGACCCTGGCAATGAGCAGTTCTTC.

The J gene is TRBJ2-5, the V gene TRBV29-1; D remains ambiguous. Trimming shortened V by 7 bases and J by 5 bases, and 11 bases separated the two germline ends. The CDR3 length is 11 residues. Germline CDR1 reads SQVTM; CDR2 reads ANQGSEA. CDR3 loop: CSAIFWETQYF. The CDR3 DNA follows: TGCAGCGCAATATTCTGGGAGACCCAGTACTTC.

This chain uses TRBV6-4 with TRBJ2-1; D is unclear. Germline lookup yields CDR1 MRHNA and CDR2 SNTAGT. The V gene lost 5 bases and the J gene lost 4 bases, with 9 bases spanning the gap. The CDR3 runs 13 residues. CDR3: CASSSTTYNEQFF. For the CDR3, the DNA is TGTGCCAGCAGTTCGACAACATACAATGAGCAGTTCTTC.

The chain recombines TRBV7-6 with TRBJ2-1; 11 bases are shared with TRBD2. The CDR3 runs 21 residues. J was trimmed by 8 bases and V by 4 bases; bases with no gene match: 25. Germline loops: CDR1 SGHVS, CDR2 FNYEAQ. The CDR3 coding sequence is TGTGCCAGCAGCTCAGCTTTCTCAACTAGCGGGGGTGCGGTTCTTTCCGATGAGCAGTTCTTC. This translates into CASSSAFSTSGGAVLSDEQFF.

This clone was picked up one time. The chain carries TRBV7-9 and TRBJ2-6; D might be TRBD2 (6 bases). Germline CDR1 SEHNR, CDR2 FQNEAQ (reference sequence). V was shortened by 5 bases and J by 2 bases, with 13 bases between the two germline ends. The CDR3 contains 16 residues. The CDR3 DNA reads TGTGCCAGCAGCCCCGGGGGTGGGGCTGGGGCCAACGTCCTGACTTTC. It translates to CASSPGGGAGANVLTF. The variable domain in full, with the rest retrieved from reference TRBV7-9 and TRBJ2-6, is DTGVSQNPRHKITKRGQNVTFRCDPISEHNRLYWYRQTLGQGPEFLTYFQNEAQLEKSRLLSDRFSAERPKGSFSTLEIQRTEQGDSAMYLCASSPGGGAGANVLTFGAGSRLTVL.